The clone carrying this T cell receptor beta chain was seen a single time. Its target is not known. The data were taken from a study of T cell repertoires and HLA-DP antigens. On the study more broadly: Alloreactive CD4+ T cells targeted HLA-DP on transduced HeLa. DNA input averaged approximately 230 ng in sorted CD137+CD4+ and 1,200 ng in pre-culture CD4+. Study-wide results and limits: Pre-culture clonality, roughly 0.036, was far below sorted CD137+ clonality of 0.3 to 0.45.

Method: immunoSEQ multiplex PCR; TCRdb's copy keeps in-frame clones and lacks some. The table includes some 110,000 clones, 80% to 95% detected once. The V gene lost 5 bases and the J gene lost 5 bases, with 6 bases spanning the gap. CDR3 length: 11 amino acids. Germline CDR1 reads LNHDA; CDR2 reads SQIVND (reference sequence). The specimen was CD4+ T cells from PBMCs. The origin of this receptor is a woman between 18 and 29 years old in good health and CMV-seronegative. V usage is TRBV19 and J usage is TRBJ1-2; D unresolved. The CDR3 loop is CASSEAYGYTF. The CDR3 nucleotides read TGTGCCAGTAGTGAGGCGTATGGCTACACCTTC. Combining the CDR3 with reference TRBV19 and TRBJ1-2 gives the whole variable domain DGGITQSPKYLFRKEGQNVTLSCEQNLNHDAMYWYRQDPGQGLRLIYYSQIVNDFQKGDIAEGYSVSREKKESFPLTVTSAQKNPTAFYLCASSEAYGYTFGSGTRLTVV.